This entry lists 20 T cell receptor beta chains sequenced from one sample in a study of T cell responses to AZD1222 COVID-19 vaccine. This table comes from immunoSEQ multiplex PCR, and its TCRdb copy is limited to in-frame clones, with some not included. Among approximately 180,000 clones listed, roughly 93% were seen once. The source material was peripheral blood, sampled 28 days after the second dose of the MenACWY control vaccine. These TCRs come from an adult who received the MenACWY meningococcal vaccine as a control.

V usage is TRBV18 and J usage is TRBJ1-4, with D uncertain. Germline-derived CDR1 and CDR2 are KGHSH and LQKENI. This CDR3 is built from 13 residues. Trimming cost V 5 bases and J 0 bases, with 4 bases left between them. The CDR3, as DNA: TGTGCCAGCTCATCCTCAACTAATGAAAAACTGTTTTTT. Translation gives CASSSSTNEKLFF.

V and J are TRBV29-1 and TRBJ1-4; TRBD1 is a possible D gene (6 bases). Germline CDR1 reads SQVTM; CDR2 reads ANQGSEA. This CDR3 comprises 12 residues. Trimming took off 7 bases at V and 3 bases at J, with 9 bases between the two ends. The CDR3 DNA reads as TGCAGCGCTGGGGGCGCTAATGAAAAACTGTTTTTT. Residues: CSAGGANEKLFF. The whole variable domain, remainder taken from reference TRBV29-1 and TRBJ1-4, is SAVISQKPSRDICQRGTSLTIQCQVDSQVTMMFWYRQQPGQSLTLIATANQGSEATYESGFVIDKFPISRPNLTFSTLTVSNMSPEDSSIYLCSAGGANEKLFFGSGTQLSVL.

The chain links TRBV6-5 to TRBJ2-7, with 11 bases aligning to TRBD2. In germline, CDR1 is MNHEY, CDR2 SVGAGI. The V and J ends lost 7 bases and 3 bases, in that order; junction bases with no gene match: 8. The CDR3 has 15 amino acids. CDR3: CASTLRGTSGYEQYF. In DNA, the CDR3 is TGTGCCAGCACCTTGCGCGGGACTAGCGGCTACGAGCAGTACTTC.

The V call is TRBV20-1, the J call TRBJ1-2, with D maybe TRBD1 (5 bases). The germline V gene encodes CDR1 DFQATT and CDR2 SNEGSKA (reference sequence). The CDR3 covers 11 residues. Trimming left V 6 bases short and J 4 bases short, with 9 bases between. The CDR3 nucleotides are TGCAGTGCCCAAAGGGGCTATGGCTACACCTTC. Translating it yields CSAQRGYGYTF.

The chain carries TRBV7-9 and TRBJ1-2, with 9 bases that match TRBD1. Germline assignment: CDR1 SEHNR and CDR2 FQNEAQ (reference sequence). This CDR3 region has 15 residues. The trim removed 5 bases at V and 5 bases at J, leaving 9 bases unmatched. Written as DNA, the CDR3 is TGTGCCAGCAGCGTCGACAGGGGGACTTTGTATGGCTACACCTTC. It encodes CASSVDRGTLYGYTF.

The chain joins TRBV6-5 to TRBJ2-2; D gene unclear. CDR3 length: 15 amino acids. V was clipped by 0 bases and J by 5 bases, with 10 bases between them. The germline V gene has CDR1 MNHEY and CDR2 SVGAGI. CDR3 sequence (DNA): TGTGCCAGCAGTTACTCCGGACCTTGGACCGGGGAGCTGTTTTTT. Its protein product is CASSYSGPWTGELFF.

Here the CDR3 DNA reads TGCGCCAGCGGCAGGGATGGAGACTACACCTTC. Its translation is CASGRDGDYTF. J is TRBJ1-2 and V is TRBV5-1, with D perhaps TRBD1 (5 bases). Trimming took 7 bases from V and 10 from J, leaving 14 bases between them. CDR3 size: 11 residues. CDR1 is SGHRS and CDR2 is YFSETQ in the germline V gene.

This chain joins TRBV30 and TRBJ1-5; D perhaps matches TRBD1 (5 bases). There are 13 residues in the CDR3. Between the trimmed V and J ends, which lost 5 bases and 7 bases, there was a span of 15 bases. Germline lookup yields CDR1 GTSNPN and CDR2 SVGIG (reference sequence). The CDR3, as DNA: TGTGCCTGGGCCGAGGAGGGGCGGCAGCCCCAGCATTTT. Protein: CAWAEEGRQPQHF.

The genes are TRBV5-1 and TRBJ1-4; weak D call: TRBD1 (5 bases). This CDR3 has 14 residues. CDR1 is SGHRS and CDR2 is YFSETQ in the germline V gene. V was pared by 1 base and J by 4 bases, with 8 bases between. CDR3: CASSLTGRNEKLFF. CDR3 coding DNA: TGCGCCAGCAGCTTGACAGGTCGTAATGAAAAACTGTTTTTT. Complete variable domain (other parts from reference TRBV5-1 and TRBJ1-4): KAGVTQTPRYLIKTRGQQVTLSCSPISGHRSVSWYQQTPGQGLQFLFEYFSETQRNKGNFPGRFSGRQFSNSRSEMNVSTLELGDSALYLCASSLTGRNEKLFFGSGTQLSVL.

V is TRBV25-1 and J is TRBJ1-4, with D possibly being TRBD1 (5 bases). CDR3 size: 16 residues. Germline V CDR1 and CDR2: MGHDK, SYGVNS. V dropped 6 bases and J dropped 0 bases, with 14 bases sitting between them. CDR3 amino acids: CASSPGGRATNEKLFF. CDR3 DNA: TGTGCCAGCAGCCCCGGGGGAAGGGCAACTAATGAAAAACTGTTTTTT.

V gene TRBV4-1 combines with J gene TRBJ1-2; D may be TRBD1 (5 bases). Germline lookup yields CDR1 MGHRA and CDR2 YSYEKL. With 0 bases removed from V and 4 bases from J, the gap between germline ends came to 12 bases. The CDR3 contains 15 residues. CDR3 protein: CASSQEWGRSYGYTF. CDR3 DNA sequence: TGCGCCAGCAGCCAAGAATGGGGCAGGAGCTATGGCTACACCTTC.

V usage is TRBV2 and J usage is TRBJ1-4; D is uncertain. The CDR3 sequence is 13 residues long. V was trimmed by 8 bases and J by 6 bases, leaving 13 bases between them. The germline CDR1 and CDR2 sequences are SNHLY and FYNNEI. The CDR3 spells CASGSRAHEKLFF. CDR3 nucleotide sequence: TGTGCCAGCGGATCCCGGGCACATGAAAAACTGTTTTTT.

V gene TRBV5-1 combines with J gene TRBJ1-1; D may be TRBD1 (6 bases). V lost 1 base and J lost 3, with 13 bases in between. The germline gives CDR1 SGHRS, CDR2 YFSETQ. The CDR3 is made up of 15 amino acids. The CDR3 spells CASSLQGTQDTEAFF. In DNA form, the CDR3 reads TGCGCCAGCAGCTTGCAGGGGACGCAGGACACTGAAGCTTTCTTT.

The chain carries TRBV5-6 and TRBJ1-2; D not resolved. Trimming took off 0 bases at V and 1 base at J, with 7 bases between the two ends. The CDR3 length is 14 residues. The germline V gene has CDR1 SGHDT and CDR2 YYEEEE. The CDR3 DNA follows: TGTGCCAGCAGCTTGGGGAGACTTAACTATGGCTACACCTTC. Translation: CASSLGRLNYGYTF. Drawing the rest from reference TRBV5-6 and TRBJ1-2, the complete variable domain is DAGVTQSPTHLIKTRGQQVTLRCSPKSGHDTVSWYQQALGQGPQFIFQYYEEEERQRGNFPDRFSGHQFPNYSSELNVNALLLGDSALYLCASSLGRLNYGYTFGSGTRLTVV.

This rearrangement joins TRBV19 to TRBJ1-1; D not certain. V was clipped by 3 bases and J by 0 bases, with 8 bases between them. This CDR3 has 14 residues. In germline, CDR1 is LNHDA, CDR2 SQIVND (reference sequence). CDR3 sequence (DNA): TGTGCCAGTAGTATGAGGGAGGTGAACACTGAAGCTTTCTTT. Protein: CASSMREVNTEAFF.

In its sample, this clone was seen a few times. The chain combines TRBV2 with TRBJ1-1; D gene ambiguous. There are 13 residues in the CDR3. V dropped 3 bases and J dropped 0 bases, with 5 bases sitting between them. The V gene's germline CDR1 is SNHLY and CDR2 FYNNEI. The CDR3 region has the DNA TGTGCCAGCAGTGAGGGGATGAACACTGAAGCTTTCTTT. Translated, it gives CASSEGMNTEAFF.

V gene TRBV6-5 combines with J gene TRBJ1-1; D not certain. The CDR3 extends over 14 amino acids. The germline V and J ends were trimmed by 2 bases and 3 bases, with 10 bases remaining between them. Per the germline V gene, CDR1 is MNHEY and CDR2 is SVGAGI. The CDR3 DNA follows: TGTGCCAGCAGTTACAGGGCTGGGGACACTGAAGCTTTCTTT. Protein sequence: CASSYRAGDTEAFF.

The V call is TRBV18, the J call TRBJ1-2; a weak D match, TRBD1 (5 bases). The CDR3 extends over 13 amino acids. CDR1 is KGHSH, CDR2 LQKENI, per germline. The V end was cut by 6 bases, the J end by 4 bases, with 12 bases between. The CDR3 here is CASSPGQVYGYTF. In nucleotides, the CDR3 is TGTGCCAGCTCCCCAGGGCAGGTCTATGGCTACACCTTC.

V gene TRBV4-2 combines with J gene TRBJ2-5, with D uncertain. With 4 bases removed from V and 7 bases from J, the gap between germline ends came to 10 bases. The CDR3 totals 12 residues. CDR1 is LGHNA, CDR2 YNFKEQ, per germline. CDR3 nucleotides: TGTGCCAGCAGCCTCGGGTCGGGGACCCAGTACTTC. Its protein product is CASSLGSGTQYF.

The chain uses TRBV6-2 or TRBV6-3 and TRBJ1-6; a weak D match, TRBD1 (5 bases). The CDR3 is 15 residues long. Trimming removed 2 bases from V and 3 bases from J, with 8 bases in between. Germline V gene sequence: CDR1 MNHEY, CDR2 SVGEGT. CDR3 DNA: TGTGCCAGCAGTTACCGGGGGAACTATAATTCACCCCTCCACTTT. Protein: CASSYRGNYNSPLHF.